The present entry profiles one TCR beta chain with its context. Ten or more counts support this clonotype. The antigen this receptor binds is unknown. Base qualities were left out, and no much larger clone turns up one base away. V is shortened by 6 bases, J by 4 bases, and the region joining them spans 15 bases. The CDR1 and CDR2 encoded by the germline V gene are MDHEN and SYDVKM. Spanning cysteine to phenylalanine, the CDR3 consists of 14 amino acids. Only the CDR3 portion is preserved as DNA: 42 bases, with reading frame beginning at the first base. Library preparation was by multiplex PCR. These reads were obtained on an Illumina HiSeq 4000. iRepertoire HTBI primers and Arm-PCR amplification of CDR3 regions were used to construct TCR beta libraries. Before sequencing, the PCR products underwent gel purification. The authors processed their data as follows. A total of fewer than 70 TRBV and under 15 TRBJ segments were identified across samples and were used for gene usage analysis of CDR3 amino acid clonotypes. Filtered high-quality paired reads were merged into contigs using COPE and FqMerger. BLAST was used to align contigs to IMGT TRBV, TRBD and TRBJ reference genes, with CDR3 defined following IMGT. Any clonotype with a frequency above 0.1% was classified as a highly expanded clone. Repertoire diversity was measured by Shannon entropy, and V-J evenness by the Gini coefficient. Public clonotypes were defined as clonotypes shared by more than one individual. The public reads were run again by TCRdb, first through fastp at Q25 and then through MiXCR, and only productive beta chains were kept. Under each unique CDR3 protein, matching rows form one entry showing the most common genes and DNA. V and J calls and clone size were set by TCRdb, not the authors. The sample data list more than 300,000 distinct CDR3 sequences, and 12% of these were observed just once. 15% to 20% of the sample comes from the top ten.

This specimen comes from a study of regulatory T cells in long-lasting Graves disease (dated by TCRdb to about 2021). A note on the overall study: Newly diagnosed Graves' disease patients had taken antithyroid drugs for less than 3 months. The study took place in China and was registered as a clinical trial. Persistent Graves' disease patients were compared with newly diagnosed Graves' disease patients by peripheral blood TCR sequencing and RNA sequencing. A total of roughly 35 samples were covered by TCR sequencing, comprising roughly 13 persistent and 20 or so newly diagnosed Graves' disease patients.

The paper as a whole reports these results and caveats: TRBV28, TRBJ1-2 and TRBJ2-5 were preferentially used in persistent disease, while TRBV20-1 and TRBJ2-1 were favored in newly diagnosed disease. Compared with newly diagnosed patients, persistent Graves' disease patients had lower TCR Shannon entropy and fewer highly expanded clones, which suggests clonal expansion. The authors noted that the small sample size was a limitation that may lower accuracy. Sequencing and analysis were restricted to the TCR beta chain. Persistent patients shared more public clonotypes among themselves (around 2,700) than newly diagnosed patients did (more than 950). The study examined only peripheral blood because the primary lesion, thyroid tissue, could not be accessed.

The time point label, as the study defines it: newly diagnosed GD, antithyroid drugs for less than 3 months. RNA was extracted from PBMCs in TRIzol for both TCR sequencing and RNA sequencing. Graves' disease was diagnosed according to American Thyroid Association guidelines. The patients came from an endocrinology department in Xi'an, China. From each patient, about 9.7 milliliters of peripheral blood was collected into an EDTA anticoagulant tube. Ficoll Paque Plus density gradient separation was used to isolate PBMCs, and no further T cell sorting was performed. An Agilent 2100 Bioanalyzer and agarose gel were used to assess RNA quality, and a NanoDrop 2000 was used to measure RNA concentration. The data also belong to a second study, concerning T cells in Graves' hyperthyroidism and ophthalmopathy. As that second paper reports: Stable Graves' hyperthyroidism was defined as the absence of progression to ophthalmopathy over 18 months of follow-up. Hyperthyroidism patients were aged 18 to 65 years and newly diagnosed, with disease duration of less than 2 months. Exclusion was applied to patients with uncontrolled infections, other autoimmune diseases, pregnancy or lactation. Clinical symptoms, serum thyroxine and TRAb, thyroid ultrasound, and orbital computed tomography formed the basis for the diagnoses. For the first round of RT-PCR on the TCR CDR3, the HTBI primer set was used together with the Qiagen OneStep RT-PCR kit. Blood samples also contained most of the expanded thyroid clonotypes (frequency above 0.001), which suggests that blood repertoires may reflect thyroid immune responses. Ophthalmopathy was separated from stable hyperthyroidism by a 13 V-J signature model, with about 86% sensitivity and approximately 81% specificity obtained in cross-validation and 80%/75% obtained in testing. In validation, the model predicted progression to ophthalmopathy a median of approximately 6.3 months before onset, with about 64% sensitivity and 72.22% specificity. TCR V-J signatures able to tell the groups apart were searched for in a discovery cohort of 95 or so patients, of whom under 45 had Graves' ophthalmopathy and about 60 had stable Graves' hyperthyroidism. Prospective prediction of ophthalmopathy was tested in an independent validation cohort of approximately 19 hyperthyroidism patients and approximately 17 patients who later progressed to ophthalmopathy. The 95 to 100 discovery patients were randomly split 7:3 into training and test sets. In more than 5 Graves' hyperthyroidism patients, the study also compared T-cell repertoires from thyroid tissue with T-cell repertoires from blood. After blood sampling, hyperthyroidism patients were treated with methimazole at a starting dose of 30 mg daily, and ophthalmopathy patients were treated with high-dose intravenous methylprednisolone. Libraries were constructed in a second round of multiplex PCR, after which size selection and purification were performed. Paired-end sequencing of the libraries was performed with 100 bp reads on an Illumina HiSeq2000. SOAPnuke was used to process the raw data, removing reads that contained adapters or uncalled bases, had a mean Phred below 15, or lacked an exact match to the constant primer or identifier. High-quality paired reads were merged with COPE v1.2.5, and unique nucleotide sequences were defined as clonotypes. Clonotypes were aligned to IMGT TRBV, TRBD and TRBJ reference segments using MiTCR v1.1. The analysis included only V-J combinations with a frequency above 0.0001, which together covered over 98% of the repertoires. A TCS score was defined as the ratio of F50 (clonal expansion) to E x V (chaos), with BLOSUM62-based TCRdist applied between CDR3 peptides within each V-J. Welch's t-statistics and random forest reduced approximately 520 V-J features to roughly 13, which were used in a naive Bayes classifier (R e1071). Sample size was not statistically predetermined, and investigators were not blinded to group allocation. The paper reports TCR Vbeta CDR3 sequencing of some 140 peripheral blood samples: under 45 ophthalmopathy, roughly 80 hyperthyroidism and 17 progressor patients.

This sequence originates from a woman aged 18-29 years with Graves disease. Donor details come from another sample of the same person, matched by shared clones. Recombination linked TRBV28 to TRBJ1-2, with no D gene named confidently. The specimen was peripheral blood mononuclear cells (PBMCs), collected at new diagnosis, from a patient treated with antithyroid drugs. The DNA sequence follows: TGTGCCAGCAGCTTACCGGGATATGTCTATGGCTACACCTTC. This sequence encodes CASSLPGYVYGYTF.